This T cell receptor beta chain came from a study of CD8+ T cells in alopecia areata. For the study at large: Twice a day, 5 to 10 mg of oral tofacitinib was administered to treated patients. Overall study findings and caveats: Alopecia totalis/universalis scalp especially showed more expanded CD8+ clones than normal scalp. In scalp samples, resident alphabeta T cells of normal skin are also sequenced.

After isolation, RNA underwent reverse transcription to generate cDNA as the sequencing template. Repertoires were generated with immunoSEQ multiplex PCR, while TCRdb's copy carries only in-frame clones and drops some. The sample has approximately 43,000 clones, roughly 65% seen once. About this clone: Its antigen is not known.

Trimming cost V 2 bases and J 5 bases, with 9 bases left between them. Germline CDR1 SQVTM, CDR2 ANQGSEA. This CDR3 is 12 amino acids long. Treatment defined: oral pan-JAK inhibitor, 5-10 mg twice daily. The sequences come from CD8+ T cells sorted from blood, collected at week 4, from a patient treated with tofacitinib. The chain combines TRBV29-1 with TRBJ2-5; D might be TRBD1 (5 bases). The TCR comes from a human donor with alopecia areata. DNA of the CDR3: TGCAGCGTTGAAAAGGGGTTGGAGACCCAGTACTTC. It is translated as CSVEKGLETQYF.